The T cell receptor beta chain described here comes from a study of Tregs in tolerant kidney transplant recipients. Mixed chimerism was transient after nonmyeloablative marrow transplants from related graft donors. Thawed PBMCs were FACS-sorted into unstimulated CD4+CD25+CD127- regulatory T cells, CD4+CD25- non-regulatory cells, CD4 and CD8 cells. CDR3 length equals 15 residues. V was clipped by 5 bases and J by 2 bases, with 14 bases between them. CDR1 is SEHNR, CDR2 FQNEAQ, per germline (reference sequence). Comment on this clone: The antigen is not known. The read stops 3 residues short of the end of the CDR3; the missing end is completed from the germline J gene.

Sequenced by immunoSEQ multiplex PCR; TCRdb stores in-frame clones only, minus some. Its listing shows about 14,000 clones. Study-wide results and limits: In tolerant patients, donor-specific Tregs outgrew total Tregs, suggesting antigen-driven expansion. Tregs expanded with activated donor B cells seemed most donor-specific.

The TCR comes from a human patient who received a combined kidney and bone marrow transplant. The graft donor may have given rise to some T cells. Sequencing was performed on CD8+ T cells from blood (PBMCs), taken 6 months after the transplant. The J gene is TRBJ2-3, the V gene TRBV7-9; D is possibly TRBD2 (6 bases). The covered CDR3 bases are TGTGCCAGCAGCCATAGGACTACACTCACAGATACG. As protein: CASSHRTTLTDT. The CDR3 in full is CASSHRTTLTDTQYF.